The 15 T cell receptor beta chains listed next were all sequenced from one sample in a study of T cells after yellow fever vaccination (dated by TCRdb to about 2019). What the treatment or condition label conveys for this sample: live attenuated yellow fever vaccine strain. Libraries were constructed by 5' RACE. The data were produced on an Illumina HiSeq 2500. TCRdb trimmed the raw reads at Q25, called clones with MiXCR and kept productive beta chains. Entries are consolidated by CDR3 protein sequence, retaining the most common genes and DNA. For this sample the table gives a few hundred thousand distinct CDR3 sequences, of which about 7.8% were detected only once. The top ten clonotypes cover roughly a sixth of the sample. Here the sequenced sample was PBMCs, taken about 49 days after the first yellow fever vaccination. The receptors originated from a man in his late teens or twenties who received the YFV17D yellow fever vaccine.

This clonotype was picked up many times. This chain's CDR3 is CASSRDRGGDTQYF. In DNA form, the CDR3 reads TGTGCCAGCAGCCGGGACCGAGGGGGAGATACGCAGTATTTT. The chain carries TRBV7-2 and TRBJ2-3; D perhaps matches TRBD1 (6 bases). The CDR3 has 14 residues. V was pared by 5 bases and J by 5 bases, with 14 bases between. CDR1 and CDR2 from the germline V gene are SGHTA and FQGNSA.

The J gene is TRBJ1-1, the V gene TRBV11-2; maybe TRBD1 (5 bases). Trimming removed 0 bases at V and 3 bases at J, with 11 bases between. Germline CDR1 SGHAT, CDR2 FQNNGV. The CDR3 has 15 residues. The CDR3 nucleotides read TGTGCCAGCAGCTTAGAGAACGGGGGATACACTGAAGCTTTCTTT. It translates to CASSLENGGYTEAFF.

This clonotype was seen more than once but under ten times. The rearrangement joins TRBV7-2 to TRBJ1-6; 8 nucleotides align to TRBD1. Per germline, CDR1 SGHTA and CDR2 FQGNSA. J gave up 9 bases and V 1 base, and 5 bases lay outside the gene matches. The CDR3 runs 15 residues. Here the CDR3 DNA reads TGTGCCAGCAGCTTAGAGAGACAGGGGAGTTCACCCCTCCACTTT. This gives the protein CASSLERQGSSPLHF.

The chain couples TRBV6-5 to TRBJ2-7, with D possibly being TRBD1 (5 bases). The V gene's germline CDR1 is MNHEY and CDR2 SVGAGI. Trimming removed 2 bases from V and 2 bases from J, with 13 bases in between. The CDR3 sequence is 15 residues long. The CDR3 sequence: CASSYERQKTYEQYV. The CDR3 DNA is TGTGCCAGCAGTTACGAAAGACAGAAAACCTACGAGCAGTACGTC.

The chain combines TRBV7-2 with TRBJ1-4; D ambiguous. Trimming pared 5 bases from V and 6 bases from J, leaving 13 bases between. Germline V lookup: CDR1 SGHTA, CDR2 FQGNSA. The CDR3 is made up of 14 amino acids. For the CDR3, the DNA is TGTGCCAGCAGCAGACGCCTCCGGGATGAAAAACTGTTTTTT. As protein: CASSRRLRDEKLFF.

The table lists this clonotype with many counts. The chain employs TRBV7-9 and TRBJ1-1; possible D gene TRBD1, 5 bases. Trimming removed 8 bases at V and 1 base at J, with 11 bases between. The CDR3 is 13 amino acids. CDR1 is SEHNR and CDR2 is FQNEAQ in the germline V gene (reference sequence). This chain's CDR3 is CASSSGPNTEAFF. DNA for the CDR3: TGTGCCAGCTCCTCAGGGCCGAACACTGAAGCTTTCTTT. The full variable domain, in which reference TRBV7-9 and TRBJ1-1 provide the parts outside the CDR3, is DTGVSQNPRHKITKRGQNVTFRCDPISEHNRLYWYRQTLGQGPEFLTYFQNEAQLEKSRLLSDRFSAERPKGSFSTLEIQRTEQGDSAMYLCASSSGPNTEAFFGQGTRLTVV.

This clonotype has a handful of counts. The chain links TRBV7-2 to TRBJ2-2; D gene unclear. Trimming shortened V by 0 bases and J by 7 bases, and 6 bases separated the two germline ends. The V gene's germline CDR1 is SGHTA and CDR2 FQGNSA. This CDR3 comprises 13 residues. The CDR3 loop is CASSLAPGGELFF. In DNA form, the CDR3 reads TGTGCCAGCAGCTTAGCGCCGGGCGGGGAGCTGTTTTTT.

The table lists this clonotype with a few counts. The V and J genes are TRBV12-3 or TRBV12-4 and TRBJ2-3; maybe TRBD2 (6 bases). The CDR3 loop spans 15 amino acids. The V and J ends lost 1 base and 4 bases respectively, with 12 bases between them. The CDR3 loop is CASSLGEAGADTQYF. The CDR3 DNA sequence: TGTGCCAGCAGTTTAGGGGAAGCGGGCGCAGATACGCAGTATTTT.

The CDR3 is CASSLGSIGANYGYTF. The CDR3 DNA reads TGTGCCAGCAGCTTAGGGAGTATTGGGGCTAACTATGGCTACACCTTC. The chain combines TRBV7-9 with TRBJ1-2; no clear D gene. There are 16 residues in the CDR3. Germline CDR1 SEHNR, CDR2 FQNEAQ (reference sequence). V dropped 1 base and J dropped 0 bases, with 12 bases sitting between them.

This chain uses TRBV5-1 with TRBJ1-4; TRBD1 agrees at 10 bases. CDR1 is SGHRS, CDR2 YFSETQ, per germline. There are 14 residues in the CDR3. V shed 9 bases, J shed 6 bases, and the junction held 8 bases outside the gene matches. The CDR3 bases are TGCGCCACCGGACCAGGACAGGGGGATGAAAAACTGTTTTTT. Translating gives CATGPGQGDEKLFF. The whole variable domain, filled in from reference TRBV5-1 and TRBJ1-4, reads KAGVTQTPRYLIKTRGQQVTLSCSPISGHRSVSWYQQTPGQGLQFLFEYFSETQRNKGNFPGRFSGRQFSNSRSEMNVSTLELGDSALYLCATGPGQGDEKLFFGSGTQLSVL.

This chain connects TRBV28 to TRBJ2-1; 9 bases are shared with TRBD2. CDR1 and CDR2 from the germline V gene are MDHEN and SYDVKM. After removal of 4 bases from V and 3 bases from J, the junction contained 10 bases not matched to a gene. The CDR3 has 17 residues. DNA of the CDR3: TGTGCCAGCAGTTCCAGCGGGGGGAGGGGTTACTACAATGAGCAGTTCTTC. Encoded protein: CASSSSGGRGYYNEQFF.

A few counts support this clonotype. The chain has TRBV7-2 and TRBJ2-7; D may be TRBD1 or TRBD2 (5 bases each). Trimming left V 5 bases short and J 0 bases short, with 14 bases between. The germline CDR1 and CDR2 sequences are SGHTA and FQGNSA. This CDR3 has 15 residues. For the CDR3, the DNA is TGTGCCAGCAGCCCCGGGGCCGACGTCTCCTACGAGCAGTACTTC. It yields the protein CASSPGADVSYEQYF.

A few counts support this clonotype. The chain carries TRBV19 and TRBJ1-1; D is undetermined. Trimming stripped 10 bases from V and 1 base from J, with 7 bases between. This CDR3 spans 11 amino acids. Germline values: CDR1 LNHDA, CDR2 SQIVND (reference sequence). The CDR3 loop reads CATRGNTEAFF. The CDR3 nucleotides are TGTGCCACCCGGGGGAACACTGAAGCTTTCTTT.

This clonotype was counted a few times. The gene calls are TRBV20-1 and TRBJ2-3, with D perhaps TRBD2 (6 bases). Trimming pared 3 bases from V and 5 bases from J, leaving 12 bases between. Germline lookup yields CDR1 DFQATT and CDR2 SNEGSKA (reference sequence). There are 13 residues in the CDR3. CDR3 loop: CSASGAEGDTQYF. The CDR3 DNA is TGCAGTGCTAGCGGCGCGGAGGGAGATACGCAGTATTTT.

The chain combines TRBV7-9 with TRBJ1-2; 10 nucleotides agree with TRBD1. Germline-derived CDR1 and CDR2 are SEHNR and FQNEAQ (reference sequence). The junction had 8 bases not matched to a gene; V was cut back by 5 bases and J by 2 bases. The CDR3 has 16 residues. The DNA of the CDR3 is TGTGCCAGCAGCGGAACGTGGGACAGGGGAAACTATGGCTACACCTTC. Protein sequence: CASSGTWDRGNYGYTF.